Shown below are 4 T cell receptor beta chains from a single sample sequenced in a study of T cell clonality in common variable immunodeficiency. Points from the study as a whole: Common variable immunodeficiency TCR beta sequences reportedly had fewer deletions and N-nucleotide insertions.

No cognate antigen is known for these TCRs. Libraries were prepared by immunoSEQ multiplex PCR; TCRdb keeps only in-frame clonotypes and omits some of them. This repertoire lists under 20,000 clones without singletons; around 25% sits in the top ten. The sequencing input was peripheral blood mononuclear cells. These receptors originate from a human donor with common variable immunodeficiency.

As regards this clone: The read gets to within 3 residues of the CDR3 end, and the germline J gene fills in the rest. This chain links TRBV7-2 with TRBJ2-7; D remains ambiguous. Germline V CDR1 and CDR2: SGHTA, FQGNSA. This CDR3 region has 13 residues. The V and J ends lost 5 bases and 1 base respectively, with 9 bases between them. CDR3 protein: CASSPSSSYEQYF. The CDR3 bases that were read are TGTGCCAGCAGCCCGTCGTCTTCCTACGAG.

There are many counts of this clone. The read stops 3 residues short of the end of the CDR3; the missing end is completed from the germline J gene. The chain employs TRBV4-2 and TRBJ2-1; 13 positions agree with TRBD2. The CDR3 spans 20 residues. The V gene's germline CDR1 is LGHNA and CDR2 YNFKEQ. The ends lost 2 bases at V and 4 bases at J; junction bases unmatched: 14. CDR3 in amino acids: CASSQSTSGGARGKYNEQFF. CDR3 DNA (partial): TGTGCCAGCAGCCAATCCACTAGCGGGGGGGCCCGGGGGAAATACAATGAG.

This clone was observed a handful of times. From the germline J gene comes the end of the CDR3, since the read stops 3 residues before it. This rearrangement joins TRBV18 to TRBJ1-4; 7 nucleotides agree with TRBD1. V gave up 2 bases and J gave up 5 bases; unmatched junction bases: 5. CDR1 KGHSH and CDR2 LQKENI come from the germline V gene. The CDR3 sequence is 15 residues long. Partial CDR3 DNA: TGTGCCAGCTCACCAACAGGGGTTAGGAATGAAAAA. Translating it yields CASSPTGVRNEK. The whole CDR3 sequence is CASSPTGVRNEKLFF.

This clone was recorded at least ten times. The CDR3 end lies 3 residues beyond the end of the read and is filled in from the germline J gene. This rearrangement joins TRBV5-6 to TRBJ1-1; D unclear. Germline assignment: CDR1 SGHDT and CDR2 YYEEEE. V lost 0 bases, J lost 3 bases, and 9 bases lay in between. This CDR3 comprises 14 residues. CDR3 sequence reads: CASSLVQVDTEAFF. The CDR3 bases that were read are TGTGCCAGCAGCTTGGTGCAGGTTGACACTGAA.